These 2 T cell receptor beta chains were all obtained from the same sample, sequenced in a study of T-cell memory formation after mild COVID-19. TCRdb used MiXCR to reprocess the 5' RACE reads, holding one entry per CDR3 protein. The repertoire holds about 260,000 distinct CDR3 sequences, with 16% as singletons. What was sequenced was PBMCs or a T cell subset sorted from them (not recorded which). The origin of the receptors is a man between 18 and 35 years old who had mild COVID-19 (a few samples of this study predate the infection). Cell type and time point are not known.

The rearrangement uses TRBV12-3 or TRBV12-4 and TRBJ1-1, with TRBD1 as a possible D gene (5 bases). V shed 0 bases and J shed 1 base, with 12 bases lying between them. CDR3 length: 16 amino acids. The CDR3 is CASSLARGSANTEAFF. In DNA form, the CDR3 reads TGTGCCAGCAGTTTAGCGCGGGGCAGTGCGAACACTGAAGCTTTCTTT.

The CDR3: CATSEGRNYGYTF. The CDR3 coding sequence is TGTGCCACCAGTGAGGGACGGAACTATGGCTACACCTTC. The V call is TRBV24-1, the J call TRBJ1-2; maybe TRBD1 (5 bases). Per the germline V gene, CDR1 is KGHDR and CDR2 is SFDVKD. Trimming took 4 bases from V and 2 from J, leaving 7 bases between them. This CDR3 region has 13 residues.